The entry that follows covers one TCR beta chain sequence. These data are taken from a study of blood T cell repertoires in COVID-19. For the study at large: Specimens from acute and convalescent COVID-19 originated in the United States, Italy and Spain. PBMCs, B-cell-depleted T cells, or T cells provided the cDNA or gDNA that made up the material.

Germline V gene lookup returns CDR1 SGHRS and CDR2 YFSETQ. CDR3 length: 12 amino acids. The germline V and J ends were trimmed by 0 bases and 10 bases, with 10 bases remaining between them. Enrollment of patients from Seattle took place during active infection, with longitudinal follow-up. Authors' methods: From reference gene primer amplification, estimates of nucleated cell counts were derived. Only in-frame clones appear in the TCRdb table, and some are missing; sequencing was by immunoSEQ multiplex PCR. The V and J calls and the clone size are those of that table, but D and trimming were determined from the DNA. Found here are 310,000 or so clones, 90% to 95% of them singletons; the top ten hold around 2.2%.

The sequence was collected from a young woman with COVID-19, enrolled during active disease. The gene calls are TRBV5-1 and TRBJ1-1, with no clear D. The sequencing input was peripheral blood. The CDR3 DNA sequence: TGCGCCAGCAGCTTGGCCGGAGGTTCAGCTTTCTTT. Translated, it gives CASSLAGGSAFF. The full variable domain, with the rest looked up from reference TRBV5-1 and TRBJ1-1, is KAGVTQTPRYLIKTRGQQVTLSCSPISGHRSVSWYQQTPGQGLQFLFEYFSETQRNKGNFPGRFSGRQFSNSRSEMNVSTLELGDSALYLCASSLAGGSAFFGQGTRLTVV.